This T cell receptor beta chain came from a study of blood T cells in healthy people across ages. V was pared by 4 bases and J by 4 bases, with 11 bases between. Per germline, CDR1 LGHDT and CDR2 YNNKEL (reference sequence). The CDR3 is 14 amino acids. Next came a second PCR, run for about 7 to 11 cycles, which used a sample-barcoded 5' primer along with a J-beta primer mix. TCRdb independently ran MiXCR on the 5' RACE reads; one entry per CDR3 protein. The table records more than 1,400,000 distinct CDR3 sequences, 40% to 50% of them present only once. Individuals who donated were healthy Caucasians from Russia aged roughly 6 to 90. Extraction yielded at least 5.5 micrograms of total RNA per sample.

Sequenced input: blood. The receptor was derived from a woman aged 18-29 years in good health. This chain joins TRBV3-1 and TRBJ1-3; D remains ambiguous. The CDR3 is CASSPGSNGNTIYF. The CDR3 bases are TGTGCCAGCAGCCCCGGGAGTAACGGAAACACCATATATTTT.